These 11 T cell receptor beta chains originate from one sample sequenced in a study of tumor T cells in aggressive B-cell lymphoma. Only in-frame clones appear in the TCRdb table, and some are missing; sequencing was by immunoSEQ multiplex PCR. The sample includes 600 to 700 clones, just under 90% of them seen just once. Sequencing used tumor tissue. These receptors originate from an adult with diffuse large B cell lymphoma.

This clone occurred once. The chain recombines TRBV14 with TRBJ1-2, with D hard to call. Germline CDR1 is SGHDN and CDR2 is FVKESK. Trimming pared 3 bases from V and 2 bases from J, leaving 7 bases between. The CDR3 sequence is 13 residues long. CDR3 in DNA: TGTGCCAGCAGCCATACGAGGAACTATGGCTACACCTTC. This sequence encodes CASSHTRNYGYTF.

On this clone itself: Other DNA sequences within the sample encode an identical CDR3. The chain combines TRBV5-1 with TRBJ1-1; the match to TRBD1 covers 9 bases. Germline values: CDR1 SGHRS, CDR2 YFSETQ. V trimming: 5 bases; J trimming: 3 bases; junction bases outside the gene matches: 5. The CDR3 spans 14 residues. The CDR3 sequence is CASRMGQGYTEAFF. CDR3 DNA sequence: TGCGCCAGCAGAATGGGACAGGGATACACTGAAGCTTTCTTT.

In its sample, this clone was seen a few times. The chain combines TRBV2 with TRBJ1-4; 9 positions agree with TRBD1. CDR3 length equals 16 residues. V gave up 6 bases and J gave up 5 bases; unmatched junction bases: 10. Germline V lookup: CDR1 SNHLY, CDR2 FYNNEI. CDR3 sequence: CASSKARQGGNEKLFF. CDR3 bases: TGTGCCAGCAGCAAGGCCCGACAGGGGGGGAATGAAAAACTGTTTTTT.

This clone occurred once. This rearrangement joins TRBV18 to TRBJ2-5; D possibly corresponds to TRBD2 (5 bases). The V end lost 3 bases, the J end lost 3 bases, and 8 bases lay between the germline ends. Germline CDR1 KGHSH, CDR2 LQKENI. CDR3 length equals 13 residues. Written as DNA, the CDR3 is TGTGCCAGCTCACCCGGGATGGAAGAGACCCAGTACTTC. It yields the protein CASSPGMEETQYF.

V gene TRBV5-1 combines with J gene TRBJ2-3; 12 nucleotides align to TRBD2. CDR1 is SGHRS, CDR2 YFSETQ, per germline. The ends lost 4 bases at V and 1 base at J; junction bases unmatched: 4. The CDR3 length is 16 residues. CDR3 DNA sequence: TGCGCCAGCAGCCCTCGACTAGCGGGGGGCACAGATACGCAGTATTTT. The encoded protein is CASSPRLAGGTDTQYF.

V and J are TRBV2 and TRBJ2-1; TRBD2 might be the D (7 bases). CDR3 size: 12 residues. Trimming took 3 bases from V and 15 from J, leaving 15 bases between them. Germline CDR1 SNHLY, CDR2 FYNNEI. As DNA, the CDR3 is TGTGCCAGCAGTGATTGGGGGGGCTTGGGGTTCTTC. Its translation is CASSDWGGLGFF.

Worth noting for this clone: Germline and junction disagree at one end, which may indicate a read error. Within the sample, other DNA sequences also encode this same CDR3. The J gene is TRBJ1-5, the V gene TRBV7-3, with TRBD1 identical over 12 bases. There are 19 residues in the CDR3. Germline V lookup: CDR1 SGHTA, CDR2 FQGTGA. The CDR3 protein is CASVGTGGLRCTLNQPQHF. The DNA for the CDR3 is TGTGCCAGCGTCGGGACAGGGGGCCTTCGCTGTACGTTAAATCAGCCCCAACATTTT.

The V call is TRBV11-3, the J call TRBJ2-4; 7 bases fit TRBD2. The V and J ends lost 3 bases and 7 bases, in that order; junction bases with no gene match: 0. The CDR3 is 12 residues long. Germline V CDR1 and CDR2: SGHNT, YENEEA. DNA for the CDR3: TGTGCCAGCAGCTTGGGGGGGAACATTCAGTACTTC. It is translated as CASSLGGNIQYF.

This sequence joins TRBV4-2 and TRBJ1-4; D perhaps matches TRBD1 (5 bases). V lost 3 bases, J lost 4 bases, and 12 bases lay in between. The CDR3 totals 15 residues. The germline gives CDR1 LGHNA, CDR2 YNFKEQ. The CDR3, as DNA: TGTGCCAGCAGCCAGACCCCCAGGGATAATGAAAAACTGTTTTTT. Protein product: CASSQTPRDNEKLFF.

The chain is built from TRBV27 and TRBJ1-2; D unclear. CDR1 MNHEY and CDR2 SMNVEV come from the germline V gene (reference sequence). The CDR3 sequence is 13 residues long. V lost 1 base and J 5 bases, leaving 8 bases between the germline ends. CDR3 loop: CASSLYGIYGYTF. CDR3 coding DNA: TGTGCCAGCAGTTTATATGGCATTTATGGCTACACCTTC.

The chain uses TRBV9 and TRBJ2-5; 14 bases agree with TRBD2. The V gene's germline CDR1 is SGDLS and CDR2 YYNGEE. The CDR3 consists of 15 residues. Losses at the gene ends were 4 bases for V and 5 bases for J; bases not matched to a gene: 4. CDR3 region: CASSTGTSGSETQYF. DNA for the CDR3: TGTGCCAGCAGCACCGGGACTAGCGGGAGTGAGACCCAGTACTTC. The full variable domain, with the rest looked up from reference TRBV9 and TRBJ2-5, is DSGVTQTPKHLITATGQRVTLRCSPRSGDLSVYWYQQSLDQGLQFLIQYYNGEERAKGNILERFSAQQFPDLHSELNLSSLELGDSALYFCASSTGTSGSETQYFGPGTRLLVL.